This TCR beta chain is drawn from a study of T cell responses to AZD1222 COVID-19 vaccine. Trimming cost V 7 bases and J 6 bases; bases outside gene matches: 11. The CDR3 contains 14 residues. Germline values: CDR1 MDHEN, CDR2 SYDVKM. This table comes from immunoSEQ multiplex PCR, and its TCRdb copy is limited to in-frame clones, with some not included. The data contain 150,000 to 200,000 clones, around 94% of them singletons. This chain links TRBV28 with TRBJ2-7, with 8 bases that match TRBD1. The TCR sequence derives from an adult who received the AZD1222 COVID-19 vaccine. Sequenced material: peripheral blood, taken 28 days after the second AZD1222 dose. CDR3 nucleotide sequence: TGTGCCAGCATTTCGTCAGGGGGCTATTCCGAGCAGTACTTC. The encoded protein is CASISSGGYSEQYF.